Sequencing of this TCR beta chain was carried out in a study of T cell changes during pregnancy in multiple sclerosis (dated by TCRdb to between 2018 and 2021). Regarding the study in general: Changes in the T cell repertoire over the course of pregnancy were examined in this study in women with multiple sclerosis.

Library prep was done by the immunoSEQ multiplex PCR assay. As stored in TCRdb, this immuneACCESS dataset retains in-frame rearrangements with V and J assigned. A fraction of the clones does not appear; measured against another copy, unresolved V genes explain less than half of the discrepancy, and the remainder lacks a known reason. The sample table contains around 97,000 clones; only one count was recorded for roughly 93% of them. The top ten hold 0.93% of the sample. Based on the germline V gene, the CDR1 and CDR2 sequences are MGHRA and YSYEKL. Germline trimming amounts to 0 bases on V and 5 bases on J, with 16 as the count of junction bases outside the gene matches. The CDR3 numbers 18 residues from cysteine through phenylalanine. Only the CDR3 part of the read is kept: 54 bases, read in frame from the first base. Comments on this clone: It has no known antigen specificity. No much larger clone is present one base from it, and per-base qualities are unavailable.

The chain couples TRBV4-1 to TRBJ2-7, with 7 bases in between that match TRBD2. The sequenced sample was peripheral blood, obtained after pregnancy. The clonotype originates from a female donor with multiple sclerosis, enrolled in a pregnancy study. CDR3 loop: CASSQDLQTSYWLNEQYF. The sequenced DNA is TGCGCCAGCAGCCAAGATCTCCAGACTAGCTATTGGTTGAACGAGCAGTACTTC.